The clone carrying this T cell receptor (beta chain) appeared many times. Antigen unknown. The sample belongs to a study of regulatory T cells in long-lasting Graves disease. Arm-PCR of CDR3 regions with iRepertoire HTBI primers generated TCR beta libraries. TCRdb reprocessed the multiplex PCR reads via MiXCR and lists one record per CDR3 protein. The sample has 350,000 to 500,000 distinct CDR3 sequences; 16% are singletons. Study conclusions and caveats: Persistent Graves' patients showed less TCR diversity than newly diagnosed patients showed.

The germline V gene has CDR1 SGHRS and CDR2 YFSETQ. Between the trimmed V and J ends, which lost 2 bases and 0 bases, there was a span of 15 bases. CDR3 length: 17 amino acids. As for time point: newly diagnosed GD, antithyroid drugs for less than 3 months. Extracted RNA from PBMCs served as the source of the TCR library. These same records also appear under a second study, on T cells in Graves' hyperthyroidism and ophthalmopathy. As that report states: An initial round of RT-PCR targeting the TCR CDR3 relied on the HTBI primer set.

This chain uses TRBV5-1 with TRBJ1-3; D is perhaps TRBD1 (5 bases). The material was peripheral blood mononuclear cells (PBMCs), obtained at new diagnosis, from a patient treated with antithyroid drugs. This sequence was found in a woman under 40 with Graves disease. In DNA, the CDR3 is TGCGCCAGCAGCTTACCCCTTCAGGGAGACTCTGGAAACACCATATATTTT. It translates to CASSLPLQGDSGNTIYF.